This TCR beta chain was profiled in a study of neoadjuvant nivolumab and ipilimumab in lung cancer (dated by TCRdb to the early 2020s). For the study in its entirety: Intravenous nivolumab was dosed at 3 mg/kg on days 1, 15 and 29, and in the combination arm ipilimumab 1 mg/kg was added on day 1 only. The study compared TCR repertoires in pretherapy (baseline) peripheral blood with TCR repertoires in tumors resected at surgery following neoadjuvant immune checkpoint blockade. The primary trial endpoint was the major pathologic response (MPR) rate in the intention-to-treat population in each study arm. Matched pretherapy and resected tumor pairs were analyzed from seven patients, of whom four had been treated with nivolumab and three with nivolumab plus ipilimumab. The trial treated 44 patients with operable NSCLC: some 23 were randomized to nivolumab monotherapy and 21 to nivolumab plus ipilimumab. The paper as a whole reports these results and caveats: A small number of samples was subjected to TCR sequencing. No significant correlation was found between TCR clonality and pathologic tumor regression, and only a single major-pathologic-response sample was available for the analysis of TCR clonality versus pathologic tumor regression. TCR richness and clonality were greater in resected tumors than in tumor-adjacent uninvolved lung, and increases were seen in more dual-therapy-treated tumors. Pretherapy blood TCR richness correlated positively with richness in tumors resected after neoadjuvant therapy (Spearman R of about 0.81). From pretherapy to surgery, tumor T-cell richness and clonality increased in three of three dual-therapy tumors but in only two of four nivolumab-treated tumors.

About this clone itself: Its antigen has not been determined. The input lacks base qualities; no much larger clone sits a single base away.

V is pruned by 4 bases and J by 1 base, leaving 8 bases of the junction without a gene match. CDR1 SGHDT and CDR2 YYEEEE are derived from the germline V gene. Including the terminal cysteine and phenylalanine, the CDR3 comprises 16 residues. The CDR3 DNA has 48 bases and is translated from base 1. Libraries were constructed by the immunoSEQ multiplex PCR assay. Under the source paper's analysis protocol: Richness and clonality were used to summarize the repertoires, and clones that significantly expanded or contracted between pre- and post-therapy samples were identified. Held by TCRdb, this immuneACCESS table contains in-frame sequences only and omits some clones. Under half of the omission traces to an unresolved V gene where checked; the cause of the rest is unknown. That table supplies the V and J calls and clone size; D and trimming were determined from the DNA. The sample table lists thousands of clones, approximately 80% of them with a count of one. The ten biggest clones cover roughly 3.4% of the sample.

The time point label here, explained by the study, means: at surgical resection after neoadjuvant nivolumab +/- ipilimumab. The samples were obtained from NEOSTAR, a phase 2 randomized trial that tested neoadjuvant nivolumab or nivolumab plus ipilimumab, followed by surgery, in operable NSCLC. The clonotype comes from an adult with non-small cell lung cancer. The sample in question was tumor tissue, obtained after neoadjuvant nivolumab, alone or with ipilimumab, at or shortly before surgery. The rearranged chain carries TRBV5-6 and TRBJ2-5; 9 bases in the junction line up with TRBD2. In nucleotide form, the sequence is TGTGCCAGCAGCCTAAGACTAGCGGACGCCCAAGAGACCCAGTACTTC. Its amino acids are CASSLRLADAQETQYF.